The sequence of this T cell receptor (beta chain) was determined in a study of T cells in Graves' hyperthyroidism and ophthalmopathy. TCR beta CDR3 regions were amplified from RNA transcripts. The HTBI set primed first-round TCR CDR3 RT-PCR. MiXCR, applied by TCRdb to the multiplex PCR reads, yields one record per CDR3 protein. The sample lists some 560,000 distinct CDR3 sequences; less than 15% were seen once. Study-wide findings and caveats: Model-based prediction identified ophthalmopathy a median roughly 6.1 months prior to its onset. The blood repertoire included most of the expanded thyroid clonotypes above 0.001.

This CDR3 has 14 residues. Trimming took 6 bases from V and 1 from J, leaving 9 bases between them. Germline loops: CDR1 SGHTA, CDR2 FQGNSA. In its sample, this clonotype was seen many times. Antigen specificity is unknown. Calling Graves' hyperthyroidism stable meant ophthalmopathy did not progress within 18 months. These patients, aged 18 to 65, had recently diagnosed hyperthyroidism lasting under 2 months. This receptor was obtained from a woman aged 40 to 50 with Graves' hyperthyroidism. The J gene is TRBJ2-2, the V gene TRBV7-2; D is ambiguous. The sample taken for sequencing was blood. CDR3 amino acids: CASSLPLNTGELFF. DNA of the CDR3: TGTGCCAGCAGTCTACCTTTGAACACCGGGGAGCTGTTTTTT.